Given below is one T cell receptor (beta chain) in context. No cognate antigen has been identified for it. Base qualities are missing; no much larger clone stands one base away. The entry originates in a study of T cell changes during pregnancy in multiple sclerosis (dated by TCRdb to the late 2010s). Describing the broader study: In women with multiple sclerosis, the researchers looked at how the T cell repertoire shifted as pregnancy progressed.

According to the germline V gene (reference sequence), CDR1 reads LNHDA and CDR2 reads SQIVND. Trimming takes 9 bases from V and 3 bases from J, and the germline ends sit 11 bases apart. The CDR3 measures 12 amino acids from cysteine to phenylalanine. Here the CDR3 DNA is all that survives: 36 bases in frame from base 1. Receptors were amplified or captured by the immunoSEQ multiplex PCR assay. What TCRdb holds here is the immuneACCESS table cut down to in-frame rearrangements. Part of the clones is not present; checked against another copy, under half of the missing clones reflect an unresolved V gene, and the others are unexplained. The table for this sample lists roughly 39,000 clones; 92% of them were counted only once. The biggest ten clones account for 0.7% to 1% of the sample.

The chain is made from TRBV19 and TRBJ1-2; the D gene is perhaps TRBD1, on 5 matching bases. The material sequenced was CD4+ T cells from peripheral blood mononuclear cells, taken before pregnancy. This TCR was recovered from a female donor with multiple sclerosis, enrolled in a pregnancy study. This receptor carries the CDR3 CASGRDYYGYTF. In nucleotides, the sequence is TGTGCCAGCGGCAGGGACTACTATGGCTACACCTTC. When the CDR3 is completed using the reference TRBV19 and TRBJ1-2 genes on either side, the full variable domain is DGGITQSPKYLFRKEGQNVTLSCEQNLNHDAMYWYRQDPGQGLRLIYYSQIVNDFQKGDIAEGYSVSREKKESFPLTVTSAQKNPTAFYLCASGRDYYGYTFGSGTRLTVV.